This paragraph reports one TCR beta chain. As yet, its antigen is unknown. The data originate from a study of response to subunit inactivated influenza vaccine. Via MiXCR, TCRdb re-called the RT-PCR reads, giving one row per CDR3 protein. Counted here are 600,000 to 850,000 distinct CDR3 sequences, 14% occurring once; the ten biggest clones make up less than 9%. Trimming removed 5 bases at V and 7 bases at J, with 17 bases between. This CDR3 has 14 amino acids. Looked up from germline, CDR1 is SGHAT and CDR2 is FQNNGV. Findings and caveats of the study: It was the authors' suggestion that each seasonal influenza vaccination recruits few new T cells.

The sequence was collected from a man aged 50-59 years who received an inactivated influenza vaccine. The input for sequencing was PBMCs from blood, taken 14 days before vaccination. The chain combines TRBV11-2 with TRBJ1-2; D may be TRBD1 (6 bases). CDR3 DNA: TGTGCCAGCAGCAAACCAAACGGGGGGCCTGGCTACACCTTC. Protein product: CASSKPNGGPGYTF.